The TCR beta chain described here comes from a study of control samples from healthy donors and cancer patients. TCRdb's table, derived via immunoSEQ multiplex PCR, lists solely in-frame clones and lacks some. The sample lists 95,000 to 100,000 clones, around nine tenths occurring once. The junction had 9 bases not matched to a gene; V was cut back by 4 bases and J by 4 bases. Germline loops: CDR1 KGHDR, CDR2 SFDVKD. This CDR3 contains 16 residues. The receptor was isolated from a man between 25 and 39 years old in good health. This chain links TRBV24-1 with TRBJ2-3; 8 nucleotides match TRBD2. Specimen: blood. CDR3 loop: CATSDSGRGLSDTQYF. The CDR3 DNA sequence: TGTGCCACCAGTGACTCCGGGAGGGGGTTATCAGATACGCAGTATTTT.